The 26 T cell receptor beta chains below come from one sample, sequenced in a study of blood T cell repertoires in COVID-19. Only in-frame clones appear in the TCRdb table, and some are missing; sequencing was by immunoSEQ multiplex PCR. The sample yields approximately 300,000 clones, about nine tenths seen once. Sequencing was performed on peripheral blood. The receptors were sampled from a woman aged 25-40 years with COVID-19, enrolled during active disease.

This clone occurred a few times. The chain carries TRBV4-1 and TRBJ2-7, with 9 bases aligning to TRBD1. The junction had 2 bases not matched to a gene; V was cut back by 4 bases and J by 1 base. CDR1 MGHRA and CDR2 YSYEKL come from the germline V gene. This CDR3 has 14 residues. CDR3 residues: CASSRGTGSYEQYF. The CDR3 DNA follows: TGCGCCAGCAGCCGGGGGACAGGGTCCTACGAGCAGTACTTC.

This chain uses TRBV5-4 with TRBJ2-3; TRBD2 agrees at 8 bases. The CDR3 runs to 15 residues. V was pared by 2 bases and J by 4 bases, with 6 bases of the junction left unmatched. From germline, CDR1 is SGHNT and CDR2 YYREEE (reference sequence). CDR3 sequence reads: CASSFGLAEADTQYF. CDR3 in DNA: TGTGCCAGCAGCTTCGGACTAGCTGAGGCAGATACGCAGTATTTT. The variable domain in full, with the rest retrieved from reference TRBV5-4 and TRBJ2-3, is ETGVTQSPTHLIKTRGQQVTLRCSSQSGHNTVSWYQQALGQGPQFIFQYYREEENGRGNFPPRFSGLQFPNYSSELNVNALELDDSALYLCASSFGLAEADTQYFGPGTRLTVL.

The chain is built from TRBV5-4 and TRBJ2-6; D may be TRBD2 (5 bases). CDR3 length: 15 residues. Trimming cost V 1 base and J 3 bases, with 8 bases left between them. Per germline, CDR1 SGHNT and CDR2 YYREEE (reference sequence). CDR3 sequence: CASSLNGGGANVLTF. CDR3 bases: TGTGCCAGCAGCTTGAACGGAGGTGGGGCCAACGTCCTGACTTTC.

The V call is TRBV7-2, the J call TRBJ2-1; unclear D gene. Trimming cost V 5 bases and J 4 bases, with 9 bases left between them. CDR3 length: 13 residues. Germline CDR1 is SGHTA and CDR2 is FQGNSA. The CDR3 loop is CASSRVAYNEQFF. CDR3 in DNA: TGTGCCAGCAGCCGGGTGGCTTACAATGAGCAGTTCTTC.

CDR3 sequence: CASSIRWTGENTEAFF. CDR3 in DNA: TGTGCCAGTAGTATCCGCTGGACAGGGGAGAACACTGAAGCTTTCTTT. The chain uses TRBV19 and TRBJ1-1, with TRBD1 matching 9 bases. This CDR3 region has 16 residues. The germline CDR1 and CDR2 sequences are LNHDA and SQIVND (reference sequence). Losses at the gene ends were 3 bases for V and 1 base for J; bases not matched to a gene: 6.

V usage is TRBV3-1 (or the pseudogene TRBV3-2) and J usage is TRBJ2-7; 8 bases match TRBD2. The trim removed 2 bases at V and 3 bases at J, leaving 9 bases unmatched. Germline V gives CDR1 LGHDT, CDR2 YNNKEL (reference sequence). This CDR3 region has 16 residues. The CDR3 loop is CASSQLLGLVLYEQYF. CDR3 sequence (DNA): TGTGCCAGCAGCCAACTTTTGGGACTAGTCCTCTACGAGCAGTACTTC.

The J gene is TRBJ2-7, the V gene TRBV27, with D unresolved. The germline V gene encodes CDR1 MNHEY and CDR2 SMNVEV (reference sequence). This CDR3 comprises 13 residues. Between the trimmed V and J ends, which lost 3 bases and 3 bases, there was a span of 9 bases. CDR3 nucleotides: TGTGCCAGCAGTTTTGGAGAGCACTACGAGCAGTACTTC. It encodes CASSFGEHYEQYF.

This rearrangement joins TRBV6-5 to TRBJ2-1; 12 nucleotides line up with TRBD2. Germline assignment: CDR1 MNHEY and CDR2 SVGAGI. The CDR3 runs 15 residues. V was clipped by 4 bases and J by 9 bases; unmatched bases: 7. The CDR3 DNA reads TGTGCCAGCAGTTGGGGGACTAGCGGGCCCCCTGAGCAGTTCTTC. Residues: CASSWGTSGPPEQFF.

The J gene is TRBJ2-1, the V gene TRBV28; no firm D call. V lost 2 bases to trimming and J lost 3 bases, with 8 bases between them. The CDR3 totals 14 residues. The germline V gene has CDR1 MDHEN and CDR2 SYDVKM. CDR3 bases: TGTGCCAGCAGTTTAGGGCTGCACTACAATGAGCAGTTCTTC. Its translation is CASSLGLHYNEQFF. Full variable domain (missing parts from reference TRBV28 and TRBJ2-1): DVKVTQSSRYLVKRTGEKVFLECVQDMDHENMFWYRQDPGLGLRLIYFSYDVKMKEKGDIPEGYSVSREKKERFSLILESASTNQTSMYLCASSLGLHYNEQFFGPGTRLTVL.

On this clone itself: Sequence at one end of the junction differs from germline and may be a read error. CDR3 amino acids: CAISETQSYNEQFF. The DNA of the CDR3 is TGTGCCATCAGTGAAACTCAATCCTATAATGAGCAGTTCTTC. V and J are TRBV10-3 and TRBJ2-1, with D uncertain. The CDR3 contains 14 residues. Germline CDR1 ENHRY, CDR2 SYGVKD.

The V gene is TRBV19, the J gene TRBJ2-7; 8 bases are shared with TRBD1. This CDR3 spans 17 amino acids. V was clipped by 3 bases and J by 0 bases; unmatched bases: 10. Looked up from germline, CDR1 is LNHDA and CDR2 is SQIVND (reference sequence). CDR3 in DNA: TGTGCCAGTAGTATCCAGCCTGGACAGGGCAGCTCCTACGAGCAGTACTTC. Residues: CASSIQPGQGSSYEQYF. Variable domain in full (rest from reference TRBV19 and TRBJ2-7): DGGITQSPKYLFRKEGQNVTLSCEQNLNHDAMYWYRQDPGQGLRLIYYSQIVNDFQKGDIAEGYSVSREKKESFPLTVTSAQKNPTAFYLCASSIQPGQGSSYEQYFGPGTRLTVT.

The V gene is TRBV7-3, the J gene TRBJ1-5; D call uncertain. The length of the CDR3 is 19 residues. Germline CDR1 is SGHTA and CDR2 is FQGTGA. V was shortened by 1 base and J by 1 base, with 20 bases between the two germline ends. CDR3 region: CASSLSSPYNRGSNQPQHF. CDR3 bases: TGTGCCAGCAGCTTAAGTAGTCCTTATAACCGAGGAAGCAATCAGCCCCAGCATTTT.

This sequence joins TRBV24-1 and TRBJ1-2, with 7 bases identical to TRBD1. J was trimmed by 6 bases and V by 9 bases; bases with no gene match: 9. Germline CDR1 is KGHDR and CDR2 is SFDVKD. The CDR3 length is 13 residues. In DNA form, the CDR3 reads TGTGCCACCGGAAGTACAGGGGCGGATGGCTACACCTTC. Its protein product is CATGSTGADGYTF.

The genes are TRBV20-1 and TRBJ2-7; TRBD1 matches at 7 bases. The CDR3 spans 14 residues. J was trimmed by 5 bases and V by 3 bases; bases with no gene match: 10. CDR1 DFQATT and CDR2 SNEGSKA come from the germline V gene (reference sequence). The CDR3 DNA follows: TGCAGTGCTAGTCGCGATACAGGGGACGACGAGCAGTACTTC. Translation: CSASRDTGDDEQYF.

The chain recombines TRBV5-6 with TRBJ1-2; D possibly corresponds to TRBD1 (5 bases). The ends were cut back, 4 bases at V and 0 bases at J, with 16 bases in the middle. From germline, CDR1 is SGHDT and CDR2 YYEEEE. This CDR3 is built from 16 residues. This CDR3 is CASSAVAGPSNYGYTF. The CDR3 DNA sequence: TGTGCCAGCAGCGCGGTTGCAGGGCCTTCTAACTATGGCTACACCTTC.

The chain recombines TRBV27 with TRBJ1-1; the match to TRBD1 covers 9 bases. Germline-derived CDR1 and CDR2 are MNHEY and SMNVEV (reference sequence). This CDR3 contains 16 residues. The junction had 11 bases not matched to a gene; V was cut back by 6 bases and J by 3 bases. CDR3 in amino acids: CASRPRTGVGDTEAFF. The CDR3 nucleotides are TGTGCCAGCAGGCCCAGGACAGGGGTGGGCGACACTGAAGCTTTCTTT.

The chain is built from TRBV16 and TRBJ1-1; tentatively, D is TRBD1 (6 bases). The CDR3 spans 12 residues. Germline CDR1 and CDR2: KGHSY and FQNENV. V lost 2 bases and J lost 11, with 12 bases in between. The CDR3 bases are TGTGCCAGCAGCCAAATCGGACAGAGCGCTTTCTTT. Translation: CASSQIGQSAFF.

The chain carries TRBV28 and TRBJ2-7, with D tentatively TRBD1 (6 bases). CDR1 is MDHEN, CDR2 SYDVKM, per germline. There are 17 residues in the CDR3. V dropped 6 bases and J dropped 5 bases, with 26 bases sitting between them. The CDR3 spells CASRPKIIRGQRDEQYF. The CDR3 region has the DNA TGTGCCAGCAGACCAAAAATAATCAGGGGACAAAGGGACGAGCAGTACTTC.

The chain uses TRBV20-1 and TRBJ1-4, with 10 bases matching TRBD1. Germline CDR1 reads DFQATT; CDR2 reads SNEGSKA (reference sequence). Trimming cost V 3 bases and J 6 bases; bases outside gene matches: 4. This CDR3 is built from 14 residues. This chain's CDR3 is CSASPGTGDEKLFF. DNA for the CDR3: TGCAGTGCTAGTCCAGGGACAGGGGATGAAAAACTGTTTTTT.

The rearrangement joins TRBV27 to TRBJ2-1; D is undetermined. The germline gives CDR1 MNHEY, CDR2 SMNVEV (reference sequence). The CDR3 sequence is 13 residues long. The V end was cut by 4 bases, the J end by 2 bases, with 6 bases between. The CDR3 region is CASSWSAYNEQFF. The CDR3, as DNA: TGTGCCAGCAGTTGGTCGGCCTACAATGAGCAGTTCTTC.

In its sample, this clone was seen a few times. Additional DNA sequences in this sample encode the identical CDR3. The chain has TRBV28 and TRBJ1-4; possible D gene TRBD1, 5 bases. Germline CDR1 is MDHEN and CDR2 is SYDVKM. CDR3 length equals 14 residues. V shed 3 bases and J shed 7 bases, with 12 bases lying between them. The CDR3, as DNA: TGTGCCAGCAGTTTCCGTCCGGGGGGTGAAAAACTGTTTTTT. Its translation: CASSFRPGGEKLFF.

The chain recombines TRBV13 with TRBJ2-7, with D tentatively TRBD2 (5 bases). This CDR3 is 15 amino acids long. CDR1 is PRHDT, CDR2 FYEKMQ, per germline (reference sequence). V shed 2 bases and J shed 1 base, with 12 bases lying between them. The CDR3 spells CASSLQRDSSYEQYF. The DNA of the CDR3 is TGTGCCAGCAGCTTACAACGGGATAGTTCCTACGAGCAGTACTTC.

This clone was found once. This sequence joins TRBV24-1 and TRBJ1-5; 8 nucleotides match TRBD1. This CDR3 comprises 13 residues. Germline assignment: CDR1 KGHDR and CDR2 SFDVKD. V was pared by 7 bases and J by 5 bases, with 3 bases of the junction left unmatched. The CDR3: CATRDRVDQPQHF. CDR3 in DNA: TGTGCCACCAGGGACAGGGTGGATCAGCCCCAGCATTTT.

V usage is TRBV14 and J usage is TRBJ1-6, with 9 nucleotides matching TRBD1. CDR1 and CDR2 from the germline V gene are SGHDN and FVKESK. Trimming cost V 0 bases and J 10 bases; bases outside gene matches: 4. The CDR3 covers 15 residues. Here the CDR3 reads CASSQDGTGRSPLHF. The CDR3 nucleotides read TGTGCCAGCAGCCAAGACGGGACAGGGAGGTCACCCCTCCACTTT. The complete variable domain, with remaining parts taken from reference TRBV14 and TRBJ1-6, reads EAGVTQFPSHSVIEKGQTVTLRCDPISGHDNLYWYRRVMGKEIKFLLHFVKESKQDESGMPNNRFLAERTGGTYSTLKVQPAELEDSGVYFCASSQDGTGRSPLHFGNGTRLTVT.

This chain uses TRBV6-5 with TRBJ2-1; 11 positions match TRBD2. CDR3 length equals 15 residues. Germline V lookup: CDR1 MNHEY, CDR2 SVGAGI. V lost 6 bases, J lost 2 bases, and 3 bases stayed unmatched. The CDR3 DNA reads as TGTGCCAGCAGCCAACTAGCGGGAGCCTACAATGAGCAGTTCTTC. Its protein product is CASSQLAGAYNEQFF.

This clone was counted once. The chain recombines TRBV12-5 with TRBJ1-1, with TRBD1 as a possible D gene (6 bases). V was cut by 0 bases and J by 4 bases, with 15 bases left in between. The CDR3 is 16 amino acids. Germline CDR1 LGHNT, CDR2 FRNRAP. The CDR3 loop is CASGLVVGARVTEAFF. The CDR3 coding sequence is TGTGCTAGTGGTTTGGTAGTGGGGGCCCGGGTCACTGAAGCTTTCTTT.